This T cell receptor beta chain stems from a study of Ad26.COV2.S vaccination and SARS-CoV-2 variants. Noted treatment: some 19 received Ad26.COV2.S at low or high dose, single or two shots; 5 received placebo; per-sample allocation not given. Samples came from day 63 after the first vaccine or placebo injection. At a Boston site, the person donating was an adult of 18-55 years. Its platform was an Ad26 vector, and its expressed antigen was Wuhan-strain SARS-CoV-2 spike. The protocol was immunoSEQ multiplex PCR, while the TCRdb copy is restricted to in-frame clones and leaves out a portion. The table has hundreds of thousands of clones, roughly 84% seen once. The V and J ends lost 3 bases and 2 bases respectively, with 20 bases between them. This CDR3 is built from 17 residues. Germline assignment: CDR1 ENHRY and CDR2 SYGVKD. General study points: Substantial breadth was reported for post-vaccination spike-specific CD8+ and CD4+ T cells. Placebo recipients trailed vaccine recipients in spike-specific TCR breadth.

Comment on this clone: Antigen unknown.

The sample here was peripheral blood, taken in a trial of Ad26.COV2.S vaccine versus placebo. This TCR was recovered from a person between 18 and 60 years old who received the Ad26.COV2.S COVID-19 vaccine or a placebo. This sequence joins TRBV10-3 and TRBJ2-7; perhaps TRBD1 as D (6 bases). This chain's CDR3 is CAISDLLTGNRPYEQYF. Written as DNA, the CDR3 is TGTGCCATCAGTGACCTTTTGACAGGAAATCGCCCCTACGAGCAGTACTTC.